These 8 T cell receptor beta chains were all obtained from the same sample, sequenced in a study of cytomegalovirus exposure and HLA in healthy donors. The PCR had 60 Vbeta and 13 Jbeta primers. The method was immunoSEQ multiplex PCR; TCRdb's version includes in-frame clones alone and lacks a portion of them. This sample has 150,000 to 200,000 clones, with 70% to 85% found just once. Material: PBMCs. These receptor sequences come from a man aged 35-49 years in good health and CMV-seronegative.

The chain links TRBV28 to TRBJ2-1; D might be TRBD1 (6 bases). Trimming pared 8 bases from V and 2 bases from J, leaving 16 bases between. The CDR3 length is 15 residues. Germline V lookup: CDR1 MDHEN, CDR2 SYDVKM. The CDR3 region is CASGWTVGTYNEQFF. CDR3 DNA: TGTGCCAGCGGGTGGACAGTAGGTACCTACAATGAGCAGTTCTTC.

This sequence joins TRBV28 and TRBJ2-5, with D possibly matching TRBD2 (5 bases). Germline lookup yields CDR1 MDHEN and CDR2 SYDVKM. Trimming stripped 6 bases from V and 5 bases from J, with 7 bases between. This CDR3 comprises 11 residues. CDR3 loop: CASRGLETQYF. The DNA of the CDR3 is TGTGCCAGCAGAGGACTGGAGACCCAGTACTTC.

V gene TRBV6-5 combines with J gene TRBJ2-5; 9 positions match TRBD1. The V gene end was trimmed by 2 bases and the J gene end by 4 bases; junction bases not matched to a gene: 8. The germline V gene has CDR1 MNHEY and CDR2 SVGAGI. The CDR3 runs to 16 residues. The chain's CDR3 is CASSYQVGDRAETQYF. The CDR3 DNA follows: TGTGCCAGCAGTTACCAAGTTGGGGACAGGGCAGAGACCCAGTACTTC.

The rearrangement links TRBV27 to TRBJ2-7; TRBD2 agrees at 8 bases. Germline V gene sequence: CDR1 MNHEY, CDR2 SMNVEV (reference sequence). This CDR3 is built from 13 residues. The J segment lost 7 bases and the V segment lost 2 bases, leaving 4 bases of the junction unmatched. The CDR3 DNA follows: TGTGCCAGCAGTTTACCGGGGGGGAGTGAGCAGTACTTC. This translates into CASSLPGGSEQYF.

In the case of this clone: Additional DNA sequences in this sample encode the identical CDR3. The V gene is TRBV7-6, the J gene TRBJ2-2; tentatively, D is TRBD2 (6 bases). V lost 3 bases and J lost 2, with 7 bases in between. From germline, CDR1 is SGHVS and CDR2 FNYEAQ. This CDR3 is built from 14 residues. This chain's CDR3 is CASSFAGNTGELFF. CDR3 DNA: TGTGCCAGCAGCTTTGCGGGAAACACCGGGGAGCTGTTTTTT.

This clone was counted once. It is unclear where the CDR3 begins or ends on the DNA, so no DNA is shown, and the CDR3 is as TCRdb lists it. The chain recombines TRBV28 with TRBJ2-1; the table gives TRBD2 as D, unverified against the DNA. CDR1 and CDR2 (germline): MDHEN, SYDVKM. The CDR3 spans 17 residues, counting both ends. This chain's CDR3 is CASSSSKTSGIRDEQFF.

The rearrangement links TRBV11-2 to TRBJ2-7; a possible D gene is TRBD2 (5 bases). Trimming took 1 base from V and 5 from J, leaving 9 bases between them. This CDR3 region has 13 residues. Germline CDR1 SGHAT, CDR2 FQNNGV. CDR3 region: CASSLGGWNEQYF. The CDR3 coding sequence is TGTGCCAGCAGCTTAGGAGGGTGGAACGAGCAGTACTTC.

The chain combines TRBV4-1 with TRBJ2-3; D unresolved. The germline CDR1 and CDR2 sequences are MGHRA and YSYEKL. Trimming took off 1 base at V and 2 bases at J, with 10 bases between the two ends. The CDR3 runs to 15 residues. CDR3 sequence: CASSQGGGPTDTQYF. The CDR3 coding sequence is TGCGCCAGCAGCCAAGGTGGTGGGCCCACAGATACGCAGTATTTT.